The rows below give T cell receptor beta chains drawn from one sample of a study of long-term antiretroviral therapy in people with HIV. The repertoire was sequenced with immunoSEQ multiplex PCR; TCRdb's copy has only in-frame clones and lacks some. The table shows tens of thousands of clones, with around four fifths occurring only once. This specimen was unsorted PBMCs, taken 0.8 years after starting antiretroviral therapy. These receptors came from a woman younger than 35 with HIV. Both conserved end residues are trimmed from each CDR3.

j_call: TRBJ2-2
v_call: TRBV9
cdr3_aa: ASSVDLLGQSGELF

j_call: TRBJ1-5
v_call: TRBV5-5
cdr3_aa: ASSLVGSSNQPQH

j_call: TRBJ1-1
v_call: TRBV5-1
cdr3_aa: ASSSYSEAF

j_call: TRBJ2-2
v_call: TRBV19
cdr3_aa: ASSIGRGSTGELF

j_call: TRBJ1-3
v_call: TRBV6-5
cdr3_aa: ASSYMGSSGNTIY

j_call: TRBJ1-3
v_call: TRBV28
cdr3_aa: ASLHREVGNTIY

j_call: TRBJ2-1
v_call: TRBV7-9
cdr3_aa: ASSHTSGRTYNEQF

j_call: TRBJ2-6
v_call: TRBV7-3
cdr3_aa: ASSLDRASGANVLT

j_call: TRBJ2-4
v_call: TRBV6-1
cdr3_aa: ASSENAGPGLAGTKNIQY

j_call: TRBJ2-3
v_call: TRBV6-5
cdr3_aa: ASTPTGGSVDTQY

j_call: TRBJ2-3
v_call: TRBV2
cdr3_aa: ASMGRASADTQY

j_call: TRBJ2-7
v_call: TRBV27
cdr3_aa: ATRRGQGIYEQY

j_call: TRBJ1-3
v_call: TRBV7-2
cdr3_aa: ASSPTPASGNTIY

j_call: TRBJ1-1
v_call: TRBV9
cdr3_aa: ASSTRAVSGTEAF

j_call: TRBJ2-1
v_call: TRBV27
cdr3_aa: ASRARDSQSSYNEQF

j_call: TRBJ2-3
v_call: TRBV5-1
cdr3_aa: ASSLGDTQY